This T cell receptor (beta chain) emerged from a study of OX40 agonist ivuxolimab in advanced cancers. Study information: Ivuxolimab, which is an agonistic anti-OX40 (CD134) antibody, was administered to the patients. Dose-escalation patients were diagnosed with hepatocellular carcinoma, melanoma, renal cell cancer or head and neck cancer.

Germline values: CDR1 SGHTA, CDR2 FQGNSA. Germline trimming cut 2 bases from V and 0 bases from J; bases unmatched to any gene: 8. This CDR3 has 18 amino acids. As to this clone: Its cognate antigen is unknown.

Generated by immunoSEQ multiplex PCR, the TCRdb table keeps only in-frame clones and is missing some. The data contain around 30,000 clones, roughly nine tenths of them singletons. Overall study results and limits: The 0.1-3.0 mg/kg partial responders had among the lowest clonal expansion. Clonal expansion was seen in CD4+ and CD8+ blood T cells by week 6 at 0.1 to 3.0 mg/kg.

The receptor was isolated from an adult with an advanced solid tumor such as melanoma, head and neck, liver or kidney cancer. The rearrangement joins TRBV7-2 to TRBJ2-2; 8 bases map to TRBD2. The sequencing used CD4+ or CD8+ T cells sorted from blood, collected in a trial of the OX40 agonist ivuxolimab. The CDR3 loop reads CASSLSGGDTTNTGELFF. In DNA, the CDR3 is TGTGCCAGCAGCTTATCGGGGGGGGACACCACGAACACCGGGGAGCTGTTTTTT.